This passage covers 4 T cell receptor beta chains from one sample sequenced in a study of T-cell memory formation after mild COVID-19. TCRdb independently ran MiXCR on the 5' RACE reads; one entry per CDR3 protein. Altogether approximately 570,000 distinct CDR3 sequences are present, about a sixth being singletons, with the ten largest covering approximately 12%. The sample consisted of PBMCs or a T cell subset sorted from them (not recorded which). Receptors originate from an adult woman who had mild COVID-19 (a few samples of this study predate the infection). Cell type and time point are not known.

V gene TRBV7-9 combines with J gene TRBJ2-5; D is perhaps TRBD2 (6 bases). The CDR3 loop spans 17 amino acids. V gave up 4 bases and J gave up 9 bases, with 27 bases separating them. Germline V gives CDR1 SEHNR, CDR2 FQNEAQ (reference sequence). CDR3 nucleotide sequence: TGTGCCAGCAGCTCGCGTAGTAGCGGTGTCCTTAAAGGGCCCCAGTACTTC. Protein product: CASSSRSSGVLKGPQYF.

This chain connects TRBV11-2 to TRBJ2-4; D gene uncertain. The CDR3 contains 12 residues. Trimming shortened V by 4 bases and J by 10 bases, and 11 bases separated the two germline ends. In germline, CDR1 is SGHAT, CDR2 FQNNGV. CDR3 DNA: TGTGCCAGCAGCTCCCAAGACTTGATTCAGTACTTC. It yields the protein CASSSQDLIQYF.

The chain uses TRBV7-2 and TRBJ1-1; unclear D gene. The germline V and J ends were trimmed by 1 base and 5 bases, with 11 bases remaining between them. CDR3 length: 14 residues. Per germline, CDR1 SGHTA and CDR2 FQGNSA. DNA of the CDR3: TGTGCCAGCAGCTTAGGAGGTTTCCCTACTGAAGCTTTCTTT. It translates to CASSLGGFPTEAFF.

The chain recombines TRBV27 with TRBJ1-5; D ambiguous. V lost 0 bases to trimming and J lost 1 base, with 7 bases between them. The CDR3 covers 15 residues. CDR1 and CDR2 from the germline V gene are MNHEY and SMNVEV (reference sequence). The CDR3 sequence is CASSLSSRSNQPQHF. CDR3 nucleotides: TGTGCCAGCAGTTTATCGAGTCGGAGCAATCAGCCCCAGCATTTT.